What follows are 29 T cell receptor beta chains derived from one specimen sequenced in a study of identical twins. TCRdb used MiXCR to reprocess the 5' RACE reads, holding one entry per CDR3 protein. This repertoire shows roughly 470,000 distinct CDR3 sequences, more than 13% found once; its top ten account for approximately 0.98%. This sample also appeared in a second study, on yellow fever vaccine responses in identical twins.

The sample consisted of CD4+ T cells sorted from blood. These receptor sequences come from a woman younger than 35 in good health.

This rearrangement joins TRBV7-2 to TRBJ2-1; 7 bases fit TRBD2. J was trimmed by 5 bases and V by 5 bases; bases with no gene match: 9. Germline loops: CDR1 SGHTA, CDR2 FQGNSA. The CDR3 totals 15 residues. The CDR3 bases are TGTGCCAGCAGCCCTAGCGGCCCAGCACACAATGAGCAGTTCTTC. The encoded protein is CASSPSGPAHNEQFF. The full variable domain, with the rest looked up from reference TRBV7-2 and TRBJ2-1, is GAGVSQSPSNKVTEKGKDVELRCDPISGHTALYWYRQSLGQGLEFLIYFQGNSAPDKSGLPSDRFSAERTGGSVSTLTIQRTQQEDSAVYLCASSPSGPAHNEQFFGPGTRLTVL.

This clonotype was seen repeatedly, ten times or more. The rearrangement links TRBV4-2 to TRBJ2-4; the match to TRBD2 covers 9 bases. The V gene's germline CDR1 is LGHNA and CDR2 YNFKEQ. There are 18 residues in the CDR3. With 2 bases clipped from V and 6 bases from J, the junction kept 14 bases outside the gene matches. The CDR3 spells CASSQSGGSGSSGNIQYF. The CDR3 coding sequence is TGTGCCAGCAGCCAATCTGGGGGTAGCGGGAGTTCGGGAAACATTCAGTACTTC.

The chain recombines TRBV12-3 or TRBV12-4 with TRBJ1-2; the match to TRBD1 covers 9 bases. The CDR3 contains 14 residues. Trimming removed 3 bases from V and 6 bases from J; junction bases left unmatched: 5. This CDR3 reads CASSFRDREDGYTF. The CDR3 DNA sequence: TGTGCCAGCAGTTTCAGGGACAGGGAGGATGGCTACACCTTC.

This clonotype was observed a few times. This sequence joins TRBV12-3 or TRBV12-4 and TRBJ2-7; D is unresolved. Between the trimmed V and J ends, which lost 3 bases and 0 bases, there was a span of 12 bases. The CDR3 is 15 amino acids. CDR3 nucleotides: TGTGCCAGCAGTTTGAACAGACGGACCTCCTACGAGCAGTACTTC. This gives the protein CASSLNRRTSYEQYF.

The chain links TRBV5-1 to TRBJ2-3; the D gene is possibly TRBD1 (6 bases). CDR3 length: 15 residues. V was trimmed by 2 bases and J by 2 bases, leaving 12 bases between them. From germline, CDR1 is SGHRS and CDR2 YFSETQ. The CDR3 nucleotides read TGCGCCAGCAGCTTAAAGGACAGCGTCACAGATACGCAGTATTTT. Translated, it gives CASSLKDSVTDTQYF.

This clonotype was observed a few times. This chain connects TRBV5-1 to TRBJ2-7; D is unclear. V was cut by 4 bases and J by 0 bases, with 14 bases left in between. Germline V CDR1 and CDR2: SGHRS, YFSETQ. CDR3 size: 15 residues. The CDR3 spells CASSNSDETSYEQYF. CDR3 coding DNA: TGCGCCAGCAGCAACTCAGACGAAACCTCCTACGAGCAGTACTTC.

The chain has TRBV20-1 and TRBJ2-5; 8 bases are a match to TRBD2. Trimming at V came to 3 bases and at J to 5 bases, leaving 5 bases not matched to a gene. This CDR3 has 13 amino acids. The V gene's germline CDR1 is DFQATT and CDR2 SNEGSKA (reference sequence). CDR3 region: CSASRGGRETQYF. The DNA of the CDR3 is TGCAGTGCTAGCCGGGGGGGCCGGGAGACCCAGTACTTC.

This clonotype was recorded a few times. The CDR3 DNA reads TGTGCCAGCAGCTTGGACGGCAGCCGCTCGGACGAGCAGTACTTC. It translates to CASSLDGSRSDEQYF. The rearrangement joins TRBV5-5 to TRBJ2-7; D remains unclear. The CDR3 sequence is 15 residues long. V lost 0 bases and J 5 bases, leaving 15 bases between the germline ends. Germline V lookup: CDR1 SGHKS, CDR2 YYEKEE (reference sequence). The entire variable domain, with the rest obtained from reference TRBV5-5 and TRBJ2-7, is as follows: DAGVTQSPTHLIKTRGQQVTLRCSPISGHKSVSWYQQVLGQGPQFIFQYYEKEERGRGNFPDRFSARQFPNYSSELNVNALLLGDSALYLCASSLDGSRSDEQYFGPGTRLTVT.

In its sample, this clonotype was seen a few times. The chain combines TRBV23-1 with TRBJ2-4; 10 nucleotides align to TRBD1. TRBV23-1 belongs to the ORF category, with a function that is uncertain. The V and J ends lost 9 bases and 6 bases, in that order; junction bases with no gene match: 5. The length of the CDR3 is 13 residues. As DNA, the CDR3 is TGCGCCAGTATGACAGGGGGCCTAAACATTCAGTACTTC. This translates into CASMTGGLNIQYF.

The sample holds a few counts of this clonotype. V gene TRBV4-1 combines with J gene TRBJ1-5; 10 nucleotides align to TRBD1. The CDR3 extends over 16 amino acids. Per germline, CDR1 MGHRA and CDR2 YSYEKL. Germline trimming cut 0 bases from V and 6 bases from J; bases unmatched to any gene: 5. This chain's CDR3 is CASSQEGTGAGQPQHF. The DNA for the CDR3 is TGCGCCAGCAGCCAAGAGGGGACAGGGGCAGGTCAGCCCCAGCATTTT.

The chain has TRBV3-1 and TRBJ2-7; 8 bases are shared with TRBD1. Per germline, CDR1 LGHDT and CDR2 YNNKEL (reference sequence). The V segment lost 5 bases and the J segment 0 bases; nucleotides outside the gene matches: 6. The CDR3 has 15 residues. CDR3 DNA sequence: TGTGCCAGCAGCAAACAAACAGGGGGCTCCTACGAGCAGTACTTC. Amino acids: CASSKQTGGSYEQYF.

This clonotype turned up a few times. The chain is built from TRBV5-6 and TRBJ1-1; 12 bases align to TRBD1. J gave up 1 base and V 0 bases, and 1 base lay outside the gene matches. The germline CDR1 and CDR2 sequences are SGHDT and YYEEEE. The CDR3 spans 16 residues. The CDR3 region has the DNA TGTGCCAGCAGCTTGGCGGGACAGGGGGCGAACACTGAAGCTTTCTTT. Amino acid sequence: CASSLAGQGANTEAFF. The full variable domain, in which reference TRBV5-6 and TRBJ1-1 provide the parts outside the CDR3, is DAGVTQSPTHLIKTRGQQVTLRCSPKSGHDTVSWYQQALGQGPQFIFQYYEEEERQRGNFPDRFSGHQFPNYSSELNVNALLLGDSALYLCASSLAGQGANTEAFFGQGTRLTVV.

The chain carries TRBV2 and TRBJ2-3; 7 bases map to TRBD1. Trimming cost V 9 bases and J 1 base; bases outside gene matches: 4. The CDR3 loop spans 13 amino acids. CDR1 and CDR2 from the germline V gene are SNHLY and FYNNEI. Here the CDR3 reads CARRDSGTDTQYF. CDR3 sequence (DNA): TGTGCCAGAAGGGACAGTGGCACAGATACGCAGTATTTT.

This clonotype was counted ten times or more. V is TRBV9 and J is TRBJ2-2; TRBD1 might be the D (6 bases). Germline V CDR1 and CDR2: SGDLS, YYNGEE. The V end was cut by 0 bases, the J end by 2 bases, with 20 bases between. CDR3 length: 19 residues. CDR3 coding DNA: TGTGCCAGCAGCGTAGTGGCCCTAGCAGGGGCGGTTAACACCGGGGAGCTGTTTTTT. Protein product: CASSVVALAGAVNTGELFF.

The J gene is TRBJ2-1, the V gene TRBV5-6, with D perhaps TRBD1 (5 bases). Germline V gene sequence: CDR1 SGHDT, CDR2 YYEEEE. The V and J ends lost 1 base and 7 bases respectively, with 12 bases between them. This CDR3 has 14 amino acids. CDR3 protein: CASSLPGIQNEQFF. The CDR3 nucleotides are TGTGCCAGCAGCTTGCCAGGGATCCAGAATGAGCAGTTCTTC.

The gene calls are TRBV5-1 and TRBJ2-1; 9 nucleotides align to TRBD1. The CDR3 runs 12 residues. V shed 0 bases and J 16 bases; nucleotides not matched to a gene: 5. CDR1 is SGHRS, CDR2 YFSETQ, per germline. For the CDR3, the DNA is TGCGCCAGCAGCTTGGCCGGGACAGGGACTTTCTTC. The encoded protein is CASSLAGTGTFF. Based on the CDR3 plus reference TRBV5-1 and TRBJ2-1, the full variable domain is KAGVTQTPRYLIKTRGQQVTLSCSPISGHRSVSWYQQTPGQGLQFLFEYFSETQRNKGNFPGRFSGRQFSNSRSEMNVSTLELGDSALYLCASSLAGTGTFFGPGTRLTVL.

Only a few counts were recorded for this clonotype. The rearrangement links TRBV7-8 to TRBJ2-3, with 7 bases lining up with TRBD1. The ends lost 1 base at V and 4 bases at J; junction bases unmatched: 11. The germline V gene encodes CDR1 SGHVS and CDR2 FQNEAQ. The CDR3 runs to 17 residues. In DNA form, the CDR3 reads TGTGCCAGCAGCTTAGAACAGGGGTATCCCACAGCAGATACGCAGTATTTT. Residues: CASSLEQGYPTADTQYF.

The chain is built from TRBV5-1 and TRBJ2-5; D tentatively reads TRBD1 or TRBD2 (5 bases each). Germline V gene lookup returns CDR1 SGHRS and CDR2 YFSETQ. V was clipped by 4 bases and J by 3 bases, with 16 bases between them. The CDR3 consists of 15 residues. Written as DNA, the CDR3 is TGCGCCAGCAGCGAGGGCCCCAGGGATGAAGAGACCCAGTACTTC. This gives the protein CASSEGPRDEETQYF.

This clonotype was recorded at least ten times. The chain links TRBV27 to TRBJ1-2; the D is unclear. The germline gives CDR1 MNHEY, CDR2 SMNVEV (reference sequence). Trimming took 4 bases from V and 4 from J, leaving 13 bases between them. The CDR3 is 14 amino acids. As DNA, the CDR3 is TGTGCCAGCAGTTCCCACTATTCTAGCTATGGCTACACCTTC. Translation gives CASSSHYSSYGYTF.

This clonotype was counted ten times or more. The V and J genes are TRBV10-3 and TRBJ2-5, with TRBD2 matching over 9 bases. Per the germline V gene, CDR1 is ENHRY and CDR2 is SYGVKD. The CDR3 is 13 amino acids. V dropped 5 bases and J dropped 5; count of bases not matched to a gene: 3. The CDR3 DNA sequence: TGTGCCATCAGTAAGACTAGCGGTGAGACCCAGTACTTC. It codes for CAISKTSGETQYF.

In its sample, this clonotype was seen many times. The chain joins TRBV5-5 to TRBJ1-4, with 7 bases matching TRBD1. Losses at the gene ends were 2 bases for V and 5 bases for J; bases not matched to a gene: 6. Germline V gives CDR1 SGHKS, CDR2 YYEKEE (reference sequence). The CDR3 spans 15 residues. The CDR3 region is CASSFSGQINEKLFF. In DNA, the CDR3 is TGTGCCAGCAGCTTCTCGGGACAGATAAATGAAAAACTGTTTTTT.

The V call is TRBV11-2, the J call TRBJ2-3, with 10 bases lining up with TRBD1. This CDR3 is 16 amino acids long. The junction had 9 bases not matched to a gene; V was cut back by 5 bases and J by 4 bases. In germline, CDR1 is SGHAT, CDR2 FQNNGV. The CDR3 DNA reads TGTGCCAGCAGCCCAAGAGGGACAGGGGTGTCAGATACGCAGTATTTT. This sequence encodes CASSPRGTGVSDTQYF. Full variable domain (remainder filled in from reference TRBV11-2 and TRBJ2-3): EAGVAQSPRYKIIEKRQSVAFWCNPISGHATLYWYQQILGQGPKLLIQFQNNGVVDDSQLPKDRFSAERLKGVDSTLKIQPAKLEDSAVYLCASSPRGTGVSDTQYFGPGTRLTVL.

The chain is built from TRBV11-2 and TRBJ2-5; 14 bases fit TRBD2. Germline-derived CDR1 and CDR2 are SGHAT and FQNNGV. The CDR3 consists of 18 residues. Unmatched junction bases numbered 4, after V lost 0 bases and J lost 1 base. The DNA of the CDR3 is TGTGCCAGCAGCTTAGAGGGAGGGACTAGCGGGGGCCAAGAGACCCAGTACTTC. It is translated as CASSLEGGTSGGQETQYF.

The chain employs TRBV10-3 and TRBJ1-5; no clear D. Trimming removed 5 bases at V and 4 bases at J, with 3 bases between. This CDR3 contains 11 residues. Germline CDR1 ENHRY, CDR2 SYGVKD. CDR3 loop: CAISPNQPQHF. In DNA, the CDR3 is TGTGCCATCAGTCCGAATCAGCCCCAGCATTTT.

This chain links TRBV21-1 with TRBJ1-1. TRBV21-1 is an annotated pseudogene. The CDR3 is 15 amino acids. CDR3 amino acids: CASSKTLKGNTEAFF. In DNA, the CDR3 is TGTGCCAGCAGCAAAACCCTCAAGGGGAACACTGAAGCTTTCTTT.

The sample holds a few counts of this clonotype. In DNA, the CDR3 is TGTGCCACCAGCACTTCCGGGGGAGCTGGCTACACCTTC. This codes for CATSTSGGAGYTF. The chain recombines TRBV15 with TRBJ1-2, with TRBD1 as a possible D gene (5 bases). The germline gives CDR1 LNHNV, CDR2 YYDKDF (reference sequence). V lost 4 bases and J lost 7, with 13 bases in between. The CDR3 runs to 13 residues.

There are many counts of this clonotype. The chain employs TRBV27 and TRBJ2-7; D is undetermined. Looked up from germline, CDR1 is MNHEY and CDR2 is SMNVEV (reference sequence). This CDR3 spans 15 amino acids. V lost 0 bases and J 2 bases, leaving 11 bases between the germline ends. The CDR3 sequence is CASSLSMDDTYEQYF. The CDR3 nucleotides are TGTGCCAGCAGTTTATCGATGGACGATACCTACGAGCAGTACTTC.

This clonotype was observed a few times. The chain couples TRBV2 to TRBJ1-2, with 11 bases lining up with TRBD1. The CDR3 has 14 residues. V was clipped by 2 bases and J by 8 bases; unmatched bases: 4. Germline CDR1 and CDR2: SNHLY and FYNNEI. CDR3 in amino acids: CASSEWTGGLGYTF. The CDR3 DNA reads TGTGCCAGCAGTGAATGGACAGGGGGCTTGGGCTACACCTTC.

The sample holds a few counts of this clonotype. The chain recombines TRBV5-1 with TRBJ2-1, with 7 bases aligning to TRBD2. Per the germline V gene, CDR1 is SGHRS and CDR2 is YFSETQ. After removal of 2 bases from V and 5 bases from J, the junction contained 7 bases not matched to a gene. The CDR3 extends over 15 amino acids. CDR3 region: CASSLEAGWNNEQFF. In DNA, the CDR3 is TGCGCCAGCAGCTTAGAAGCGGGATGGAACAATGAGCAGTTCTTC.